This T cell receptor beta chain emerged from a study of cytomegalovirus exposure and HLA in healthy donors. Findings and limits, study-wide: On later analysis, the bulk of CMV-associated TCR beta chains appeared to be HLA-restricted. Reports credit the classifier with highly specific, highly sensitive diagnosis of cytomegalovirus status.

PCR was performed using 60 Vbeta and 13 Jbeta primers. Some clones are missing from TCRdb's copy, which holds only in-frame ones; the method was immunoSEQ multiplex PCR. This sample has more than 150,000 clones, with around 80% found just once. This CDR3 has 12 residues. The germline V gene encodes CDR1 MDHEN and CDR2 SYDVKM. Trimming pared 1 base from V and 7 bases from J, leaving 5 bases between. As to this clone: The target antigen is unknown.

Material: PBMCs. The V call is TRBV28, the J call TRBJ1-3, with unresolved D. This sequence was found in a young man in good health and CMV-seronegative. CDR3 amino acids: CASSLSPNTIYF. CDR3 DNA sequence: TGTGCCAGCAGTTTATCCCCTAACACCATATATTTT.